These 10 T cell receptor beta chains were all obtained from the same sample, sequenced in a study of blood T cell repertoires in COVID-19. Here immunoSEQ multiplex PCR was the method, and the copy in TCRdb shows in-frame clones only, minus some. This table has tens of thousands of clones, around 85% appearing once. The specimen sequenced was peripheral blood. The receptors derive from a human donor in a cohort sampled during active COVID-19.

The chain has TRBV5-4 and TRBJ2-1; maybe TRBD2 (5 bases). From germline, CDR1 is SGHNT and CDR2 YYREEE (reference sequence). Trimming cost V 3 bases and J 0 bases, with 10 bases left between them. This CDR3 is built from 15 residues. CDR3 loop: CASSSTRSSYNEQFF. The CDR3 DNA reads TGTGCCAGCAGCTCCACTAGGAGCTCCTACAATGAGCAGTTCTTC. The whole variable domain, remainder taken from reference TRBV5-4 and TRBJ2-1, is ETGVTQSPTHLIKTRGQQVTLRCSSQSGHNTVSWYQQALGQGPQFIFQYYREEENGRGNFPPRFSGLQFPNYSSELNVNALELDDSALYLCASSSTRSSYNEQFFGPGTRLTVL.

This chain uses TRBV13 with TRBJ1-1; 9 nucleotides match TRBD1. Germline CDR1 is PRHDT and CDR2 is FYEKMQ (reference sequence). The V gene end was trimmed by 5 bases and the J gene end by 1 base; junction bases not matched to a gene: 5. There are 15 residues in the CDR3. CDR3 residues: CASSLKDRGNTEAFF. In nucleotides, the CDR3 is TGTGCCAGCAGCCTCAAGGACAGGGGGAACACTGAAGCTTTCTTT.

This sequence joins TRBV2 and TRBJ1-6, with 7 bases that match TRBD1. The V gene's germline CDR1 is SNHLY and CDR2 FYNNEI. Trimming removed 6 bases from V and 7 bases from J; junction bases left unmatched: 12. The CDR3 has 16 amino acids. The CDR3 here is CASSTGAPVLNSPLHF. As DNA, the CDR3 is TGTGCCAGCAGCACAGGGGCCCCAGTCTTAAATTCACCCCTCCACTTT. Supplemented by reference TRBV2 and TRBJ1-6, the full variable domain reads EPEVTQTPSHQVTQMGQEVILRCVPISNHLYFYWYRQILGQKVEFLVSFYNNEISEKSEIFDDQFSVERPDGSNFTLKIRSTKLEDSAMYFCASSTGAPVLNSPLHFGNGTRLTVT.

This rearrangement joins TRBV6-6 to TRBJ1-1; D gene uncertain. V shed 2 bases and J shed 4 bases, with 14 bases lying between them. The germline V gene encodes CDR1 MNHNY and CDR2 SVGAGI (reference sequence). CDR3 length equals 15 residues. For the CDR3, the DNA is TGTGCCAGCAGTTACAACTTACACGGGAGCACTGAAGCTTTCTTT. It translates to CASSYNLHGSTEAFF.

Within the sample, this clone is medium-sized. As DNA, the CDR3 is TGTGCCAGCAGCCAGTGGACTAGCGACAACAATGAGCAGTTCTTC. Translating gives CASSQWTSDNNEQFF. The chain couples TRBV3-1 (or the pseudogene TRBV3-2) to TRBJ2-1; TRBD2 aligns across 9 bases. The J segment lost 5 bases and the V segment lost 3 bases, leaving 5 bases of the junction unmatched. Germline CDR1 is LGHDT and CDR2 is YNNKEL (reference sequence). The CDR3 covers 15 residues.

The chain combines TRBV24-1 with TRBJ2-1; 7 nucleotides line up with TRBD2. This CDR3 is built from 16 residues. The germline V gene has CDR1 KGHDR and CDR2 SFDVKD. Trimming took 1 base from V and 6 from J; bases not matched to a gene: 8. CDR3 sequence reads: CATSDFGAGKTNEQFF. The CDR3 nucleotides are TGTGCCACCAGTGATTTCGGAGCGGGAAAGACCAATGAGCAGTTCTTC.

CDR3 residues: CASQRRGQGNTEAFF. CDR3 DNA sequence: TGTGCCAGTCAACGTAGGGGGCAGGGGAACACTGAAGCTTTCTTT. The chain links TRBV28 to TRBJ1-1; 7 positions match TRBD1. The CDR3 sequence is 15 residues long. CDR1 MDHEN and CDR2 SYDVKM come from the germline V gene. With 9 bases clipped from V and 1 base from J, the junction kept 11 bases outside the gene matches.

CDR3 nucleotide sequence: TGCGCCAGCAGCCAACTGCAAATAGCGGGGGACAATGAGCAGTTCTTC. Amino acid sequence: CASSQLQIAGDNEQFF. V usage is TRBV4-1 and J usage is TRBJ2-1, with TRBD2 matching over 9 bases. The length of the CDR3 is 16 residues. CDR1 is MGHRA, CDR2 YSYEKL, per germline. V shed 2 bases, J shed 5 bases, and the junction held 7 bases outside the gene matches.

The chain joins TRBV19 to TRBJ2-4; 8 bases are a match to TRBD2. CDR1 and CDR2 (germline): LNHDA, SQIVND (reference sequence). V lost 5 bases, J lost 12 bases, and 6 bases stayed unmatched. The CDR3 loop spans 12 amino acids. DNA for the CDR3: TGTGCCAGTAGTCTCCGGGAGGGGGGTCAGTACTTC. It encodes CASSLREGGQYF. The whole variable domain, filled in from reference TRBV19 and TRBJ2-4, reads DGGITQSPKYLFRKEGQNVTLSCEQNLNHDAMYWYRQDPGQGLRLIYYSQIVNDFQKGDIAEGYSVSREKKESFPLTVTSAQKNPTAFYLCASSLREGGQYFGAGTRLSVL.

The chain uses TRBV6-5 and TRBJ2-3; D perhaps matches TRBD2 (6 bases). The germline gives CDR1 MNHEY, CDR2 SVGAGI. V was trimmed by 6 bases and J by 3 bases, leaving 13 bases between them. This CDR3 contains 14 residues. In DNA form, the CDR3 reads TGTGCCAGCAGGACTAGTTTGTTGACAGATACGCAGTATTTT. Protein sequence: CASRTSLLTDTQYF.